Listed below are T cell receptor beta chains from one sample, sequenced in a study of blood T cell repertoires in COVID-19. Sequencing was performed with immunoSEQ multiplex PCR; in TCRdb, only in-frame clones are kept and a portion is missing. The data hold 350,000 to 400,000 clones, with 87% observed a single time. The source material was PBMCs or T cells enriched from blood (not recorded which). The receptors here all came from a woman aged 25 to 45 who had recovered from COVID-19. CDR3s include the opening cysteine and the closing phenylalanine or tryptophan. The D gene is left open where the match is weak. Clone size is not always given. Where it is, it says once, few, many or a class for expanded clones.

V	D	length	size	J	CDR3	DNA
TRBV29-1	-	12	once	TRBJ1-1	CSVVTGITEAFF	TGCAGCGTCGTAACAGGTATCACTGAAGCTTTCTTT
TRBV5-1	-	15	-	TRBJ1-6	CASSLEQANNSPLHF	TGCGCCAGCAGCTTGGAACAGGCGAATAATTCACCCCTCCACTTT
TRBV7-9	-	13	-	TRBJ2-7	CASSLGGGNEQYF	TGTGCCAGCAGCTTAGGTGGCGGAAACGAGCAGTACTTC
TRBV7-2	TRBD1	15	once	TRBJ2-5	CASSLVPQGEETQYF	TGTGCCAGCAGCTTAGTCCCACAGGGGGAAGAGACCCAGTACTTC
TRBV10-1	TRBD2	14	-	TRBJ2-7	CASSPPGGINEQYF	TGCGCCAGCAGTCCCCCGGGGGGAATAAACGAGCAGTACTTC
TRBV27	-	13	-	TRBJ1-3	CASSPQSGNTIYF	TGTGCCAGCAGCCCCCAGTCTGGAAACACCATATATTTT
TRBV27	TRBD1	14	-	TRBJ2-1	CASSYGTGNNEQFF	TGTGCCAGCAGTTACGGGACAGGCAACAATGAGCAGTTCTTC
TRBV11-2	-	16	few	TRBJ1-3	CASSQSTAGSGNTIYF	TGTGCCAGCAGCCAATCGACGGCGGGGTCTGGAAACACCATATATTTT
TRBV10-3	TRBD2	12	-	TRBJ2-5	CAIGLGGETQYF	TGTGCCATTGGACTAGGCGGGGAGACCCAGTACTTC
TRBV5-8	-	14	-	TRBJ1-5	CASSRRQGNQPQHF	TGTGCCAGCAGCCGCAGACAGGGCAATCAGCCCCAGCATTTT
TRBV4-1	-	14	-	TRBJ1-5	CASSQDRGNQPQHF	TGCGCCAGCAGCCAAGACCGGGGGAATCAGCCCCAGCATTTT
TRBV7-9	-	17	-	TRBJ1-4	CASSVREGGPVSEKLFF	TGTGCCAGCAGCGTTCGGGAGGGAGGTCCCGTGAGTGAAAAACTGTTTTTT
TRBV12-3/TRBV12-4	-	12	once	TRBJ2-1	CASSLRGDEQFF	TGTGCCAGCAGTTTAAGGGGCGATGAGCAGTTCTTC
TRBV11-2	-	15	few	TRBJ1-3	CASSPLRGTGNTIYF	TGTGCCAGCAGCCCCTTGAGGGGGACAGGAAACACCATATATTTT
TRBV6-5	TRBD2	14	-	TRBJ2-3	CATRLAGTTDTQYF	TGTGCCACCAGACTAGCGGGAACCACAGATACGCAGTATTTT
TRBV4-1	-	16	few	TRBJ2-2	CASSLGGHPNTGELFF	TGCGCCAGCAGCCTAGGGGGACACCCGAACACCGGGGAGCTGTTTTTT
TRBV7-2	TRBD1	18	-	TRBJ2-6	CASSHPTGGAFGANVLTF	TGTGCCAGCAGCCACCCGACAGGGGGCGCTTTTGGGGCCAACGTCCTGACTTTC
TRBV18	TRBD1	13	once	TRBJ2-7	CASSPGQGVEQYF	TGTGCCAGCTCACCGGGACAGGGGGTCGAGCAGTACTTC
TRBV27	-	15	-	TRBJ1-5	CASSIIGGADQPQHF	TGTGCCAGCAGTATTATAGGGGGTGCGGATCAGCCCCAGCATTTT
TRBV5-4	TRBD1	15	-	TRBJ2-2	CASSLGDRNTGELFF	TGTGCCAGCAGCTTGGGGGACAGGAACACCGGGGAGCTGTTTTTT
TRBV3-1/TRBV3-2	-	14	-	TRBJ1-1	CASSPSAGPTEAFF	TGTGCCAGCAGCCCGTCGGCAGGCCCCACTGAAGCTTTCTTT
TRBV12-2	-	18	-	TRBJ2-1	CASRFQVSSGRAYNEQFF	TGTGCAAGTCGCTTCCAAGTTTCTAGCGGGAGAGCCTACAATGAGCAGTTCTTC
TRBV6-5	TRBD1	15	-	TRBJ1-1	CASSYRQGPNTEAFF	TGTGCCAGCAGTTATAGACAGGGCCCGAACACTGAAGCTTTCTTT
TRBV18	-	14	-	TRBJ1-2	CASSPEGSYYGYTF	TGTGCCAGCTCACCCGAGGGTTCCTACTATGGCTACACCTTC
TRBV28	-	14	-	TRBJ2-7	CASSPYSGSYEQYF	TGTGCCAGCAGTCCCTACTCGGGGAGCTACGAGCAGTACTTC
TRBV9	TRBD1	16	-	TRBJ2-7	CASSPSRGPKFYEQYF	TGTGCCAGCAGCCCGAGTAGGGGGCCAAAATTCTACGAGCAGTACTTC
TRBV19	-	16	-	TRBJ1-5	CASSIRTPYSNQPQHF	TGTGCCAGTAGTATAAGAACACCATATAGCAATCAGCCCCAGCATTTT
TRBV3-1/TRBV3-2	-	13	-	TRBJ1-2	CASSQKGGYGYTF	TGTGCCAGCAGCCAGAAGGGAGGCTATGGCTACACCTTC
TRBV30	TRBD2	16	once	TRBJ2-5	CAWGLGTSGGRETQYF	TGTGCCTGGGGCCTAGGGACTAGCGGGGGGAGAGAGACCCAGTACTTC
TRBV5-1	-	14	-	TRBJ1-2	CASSLARGAYGYTF	TGCGCCAGCAGCTTGGCCCGGGGGGCCTATGGCTACACCTTC
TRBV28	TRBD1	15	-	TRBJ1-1	CASSTRTGAQIEAFF	TGTGCCAGCAGTACACGGACAGGGGCCCAAATTGAAGCTTTCTTT
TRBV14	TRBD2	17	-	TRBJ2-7	CASSTGLAGLSSYEQYF	TGTGCCAGCAGCACCGGACTAGCGGGCTTGAGCTCCTACGAGCAGTACTTC
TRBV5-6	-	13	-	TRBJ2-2	CASSPGFRGELFF	TGTGCCAGCAGCCCGGGTTTTAGGGGGGAGCTGTTTTTT
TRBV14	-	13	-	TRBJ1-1	CASSQYEGTEAFF	TGTGCCAGCAGCCAATACGAGGGCACTGAAGCTTTCTTT
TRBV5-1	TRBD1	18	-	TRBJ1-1	CASSLGVGTGFANTEAFF	TGCGCCAGCAGCCTGGGGGTCGGGACAGGGTTCGCAAACACTGAAGCTTTCTTT
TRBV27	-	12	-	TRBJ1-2	CASSTSGYGYTF	TGTGCCAGCAGCACCTCCGGTTATGGCTACACCTTC
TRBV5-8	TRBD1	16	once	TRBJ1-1	CASSLYGTGARYEAFF	TGTGCCAGCAGCTTGTATGGGACAGGGGCCCGTTATGAAGCTTTCTTT
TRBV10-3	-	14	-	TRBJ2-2	CAIMGLSNTGELFF	TGTGCCATTATGGGGCTTTCGAACACCGGGGAGCTGTTTTTT
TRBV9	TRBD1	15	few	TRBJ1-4	CASSQYAAGGEKLFF	TGTGCCAGCAGCCAGTATGCGGCAGGGGGTGAAAAACTGTTTTTT
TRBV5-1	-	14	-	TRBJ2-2	CASSLGQPAGELFF	TGCGCCAGCAGCTTGGGACAGCCCGCCGGGGAGCTGTTTTTT
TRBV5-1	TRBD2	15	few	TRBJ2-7	CASSPPRGGSYEQYF	TGCGCCAGCAGCCCGCCCCGGGGGGGCTCCTACGAGCAGTACTTC
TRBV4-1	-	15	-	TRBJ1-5	CASSHIGGGTQPQHF	TGCGCCAGCAGCCACATCGGCGGGGGAACTCAGCCCCAGCATTTT